This T cell receptor (beta chain) was sequenced in a study of T cells in Graves' hyperthyroidism and ophthalmopathy. Study-wide background: Initial diagnosis, before any treatment, was when peripheral blood was collected.

RNA transcripts provided the source from which TCR beta CDR3 regions were amplified. Using the HTBI primer set, a first-round RT-PCR was run on the TCR CDR3. TCRdb itself ran the multiplex PCR reads through MiXCR, one entry per CDR3 protein. The data hold approximately 300,000 distinct CDR3 sequences, with roughly 18% observed a single time. Exclusion followed for patients with uncontrolled infection, other autoimmune disease, pregnancy or lactation. The PBMCs were taken from roughly 10 ml of fresh peripheral blood. This clonotype was observed at least ten times. Its antigen is currently unknown. Whole-study findings and limits: Ophthalmopathy and stable hyperthyroidism were separated by a 13 V-J model.

Material: blood. The source is a man aged 50 to 60 with Graves' ophthalmopathy.

The CDR3 here is CASSYSKTASQPQHF. The CDR3 coding sequence is TGTGCCAGCAGTTACTCAAAGACAGCCTCGCAGCCCCAGCATTTT. The chain combines TRBV6-5 with TRBJ1-5; maybe TRBD1 (5 bases). This CDR3 has 15 amino acids. The germline V and J ends were trimmed by 0 bases and 7 bases, with 13 bases remaining between them. CDR1 and CDR2 (germline): MNHEY, SVGAGI.